The 7 T cell receptor beta chains presented below share a single source sample, sequenced in a study of a mutant IDH1 vaccine in newly diagnosed glioma. The time point was: week 35, safety follow-up. All doses held 300 ug of mutant IDH1 20-mer peptide, with topical imiquimod. What these receptors recognize is not known. Clones were sequenced by immunoSEQ multiplex PCR, and TCRdb holds only the in-frame ones, with some missing. This table has about 46,000 clones, about 92% appearing once. The sequenced sample was PBMCs, obtained from a glioma patient whose treatment included an IDH1 peptide vaccine. The receptors here all came from a middle-aged man with glioma.

This clone was observed a single time. The CDR3 region has the DNA TGTGCCAGCAGCACCCCATTCGTGGAGGGCACTGAAGCTTTCTTT. This gives the protein CASSTPFVEGTEAFF. This chain joins TRBV14 and TRBJ1-1; unclear D gene. The CDR3 is 15 amino acids. Germline V gene sequence: CDR1 SGHDN, CDR2 FVKESK. V was trimmed by 5 bases and J by 4 bases, leaving 17 bases between them.

The chain carries TRBV4-3 and TRBJ2-5, with TRBD2 matching 10 bases. The germline gives CDR1 LGHNA, CDR2 YSLEER. Trimming at V came to 1 base and at J to 5 bases, leaving 1 base not matched to a gene. The CDR3 is 14 amino acids. The CDR3 bases are TGCGCCAGCAGCCAAGGGGGACTAGCGGAGACCCAGTACTTC. The encoded protein is CASSQGGLAETQYF.

The chain is built from TRBV6-1 and TRBJ1-4, with D perhaps matching TRBD1 (5 bases). Per germline, CDR1 MNHNS and CDR2 SASEGT. The ends were cut back, 5 bases at V and 8 bases at J, with 12 bases in the middle. The CDR3 is 13 residues long. The CDR3 protein is CASSPVGVEKLFF. The CDR3 DNA reads TGTGCCAGCAGTCCAGTGGGGGTGGAAAAACTGTTTTTT.

J is TRBJ2-5 and V is TRBV7-8, with D possibly matching TRBD1 (6 bases). The CDR3 has 16 residues. Germline V gene lookup returns CDR1 SGHVS and CDR2 FQNEAQ. Trimming took off 4 bases at V and 3 bases at J, with 18 bases between the two ends. CDR3 sequence: CASSSPIPDSKETQYF. CDR3 DNA sequence: TGTGCCAGCAGCTCACCTATACCGGACAGTAAAGAGACCCAGTACTTC.

CDR3 DNA: TGTGCCAGCAGCGGCCCCCAGGGAAGAGGAGCGCCTGGAAACACCATATATTTT. Its translation: CASSGPQGRGAPGNTIYF. The chain combines TRBV9 with TRBJ1-3, with TRBD1 as a possible D gene (5 bases). V dropped 3 bases and J dropped 2 bases, with 21 bases sitting between them. Per the germline V gene, CDR1 is SGDLS and CDR2 is YYNGEE. The CDR3 is 18 residues long.

The chain recombines TRBV6-5 with TRBJ1-3; D is undetermined. The CDR3 spans 15 residues. V gave up 5 bases and J gave up 4 bases, with 15 bases separating them. Germline V gives CDR1 MNHEY, CDR2 SVGAGI. CDR3 coding DNA: TGTGCCAGCAGTCTGAGCTACCAGCGAGGAAACACCATATATTTT. Amino acid sequence: CASSLSYQRGNTIYF.

The chain is built from TRBV5-1 and TRBJ2-7; D may match TRBD1 or TRBD2 (5 bases each). This CDR3 is 14 amino acids long. Trimming removed 4 bases at V and 3 bases at J, with 14 bases between. CDR1 is SGHRS, CDR2 YFSETQ, per germline. This CDR3 is CASSPRDAIYEQYF. CDR3 DNA: TGCGCCAGCAGCCCCCGGGACGCGATCTACGAGCAGTACTTC.